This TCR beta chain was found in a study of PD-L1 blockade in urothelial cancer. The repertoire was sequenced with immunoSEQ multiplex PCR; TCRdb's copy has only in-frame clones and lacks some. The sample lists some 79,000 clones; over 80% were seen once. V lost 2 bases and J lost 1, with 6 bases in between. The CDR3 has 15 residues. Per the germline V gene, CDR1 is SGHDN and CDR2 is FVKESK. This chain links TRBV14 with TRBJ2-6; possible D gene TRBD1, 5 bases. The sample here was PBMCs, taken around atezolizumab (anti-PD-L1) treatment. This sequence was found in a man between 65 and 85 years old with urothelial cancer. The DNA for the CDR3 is TGTGCCAGCAGCCAAAGGGGTTCTGGGGCCAACGTCCTGACTTTC. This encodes CASSQRGSGANVLTF. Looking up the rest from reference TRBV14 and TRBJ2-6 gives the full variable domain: EAGVTQFPSHSVIEKGQTVTLRCDPISGHDNLYWYRRVMGKEIKFLLHFVKESKQDESGMPNNRFLAERTGGTYSTLKVQPAELEDSGVYFCASSQRGSGANVLTFGAGSRLTVL.